Presented here are 5 T cell receptor beta chains from one specimen sequenced in a study of shared clonotypes between healthy human individuals. This table comes from immunoSEQ multiplex PCR, and its TCRdb copy is limited to in-frame clones, with some not included. The sample holds about 2.1 million clones; around 93% are singletons and the top ten take under 2%. Cells designated naive CD8 were CD45RO-negative and were positively selected for CCR7, with terminally differentiated effector memory CD45RA+ cells excluded. Input material: naive CD8+ T cells from PBMCs. Receptor source: a man aged 18 to 29 in good health. Some clones in this sample may be carry-over from other donors' samples.

The chain employs TRBV5-6 and TRBJ2-1; D gene uncertain. The germline V and J ends were trimmed by 3 bases and 13 bases, with 14 bases remaining between them. The CDR3 extends over 12 amino acids. CDR1 is SGHDT, CDR2 YYEEEE, per germline. The DNA of the CDR3 is TGTGCCAGCAGCTCCTATTTAAGAGCCCAGTTCTTC. It is translated as CASSSYLRAQFF.

The chain has TRBV28 and TRBJ1-2; no reliable D call. The CDR3 extends over 14 amino acids. Germline V gives CDR1 MDHEN, CDR2 SYDVKM. Trimming stripped 3 bases from V and 9 bases from J, with 17 bases between. The CDR3 coding sequence is TGTGCCAGCAGTTTGTCCGGGCTGAAAGTGAGCTACACCTTC. Amino acid sequence: CASSLSGLKVSYTF.

This clone was seen only a few times. The genes are TRBV5-1 and TRBJ2-2, with D uncertain. Germline V CDR1 and CDR2: SGHRS, YFSETQ. V was trimmed by 3 bases and J by 2 bases, leaving 2 bases between them. This CDR3 spans 12 amino acids. As DNA, the CDR3 is TGCGCCAGCAGCTATAACACCGGGGAGCTGTTTTTT. Translated, it gives CASSYNTGELFF.

The DNA of the CDR3 is TGTGCCAGCAGCCCAGGGGGCAGTTGGGCCTCGGGGAACACTGAAGCTTTCTTT. Translated: CASSPGGSWASGNTEAFF. The chain employs TRBV13 and TRBJ1-1; 8 bases line up with TRBD1. Germline loops: CDR1 PRHDT, CDR2 FYEKMQ (reference sequence). Losses at the gene ends were 5 bases for V and 1 base for J; bases not matched to a gene: 15. The CDR3 has 18 residues.

The gene calls are TRBV28 and TRBJ2-2; D possibly corresponds to TRBD2 (6 bases). This CDR3 comprises 12 residues. Per the germline V gene, CDR1 is MDHEN and CDR2 is SYDVKM. Between the trimmed V and J ends, which lost 8 bases and 5 bases, there was a span of 9 bases. For the CDR3, the DNA is TGTGCCAGCGAGGGAGGAACCGGGGAGCTGTTTTTT. This codes for CASEGGTGELFF.